The 25 T cell receptor beta chains below all came from one sample that was sequenced in a study of shared clonotypes between healthy human individuals. Terminally differentiated effector memory CD45RA+ cells were left out of the naive CD8 fraction, which was CD45RO-negative and positively selected for CCR7. Sequenced by immunoSEQ multiplex PCR; TCRdb stores in-frame clones only, minus some. The sample gives 1.5 million to 2.5 million clones, roughly 94% of which show up once; 1% to 1.5% is in the top ten. Sequencing was carried out using naive CD8+ T cells sorted from blood. The receptors were gathered from a man aged 18 to 29 in good health.

This rearrangement joins TRBV7-9 to TRBJ1-3, with 8 bases fitting TRBD1. The ends lost 4 bases at V and 3 bases at J; junction bases unmatched: 14. Germline CDR1 and CDR2: SEHNR and FQNEAQ (reference sequence). The CDR3 is 18 amino acids. For the CDR3, the DNA is TGTGCCAGCAGCTCCCCGCCCTCGGACAGGGAGGATGGAAACACCATATATTTT. Protein: CASSSPPSDREDGNTIYF.

This sequence joins TRBV4-1 and TRBJ2-5; 11 bases are a match to TRBD2. The CDR3 is 16 residues long. CDR1 is MGHRA and CDR2 is YSYEKL in the germline V gene. The V segment lost 2 bases and the J segment 5 bases; nucleotides outside the gene matches: 7. The CDR3 loop is CASSQLAGGPPETQYF. The DNA of the CDR3 is TGCGCCAGCAGCCAACTAGCGGGAGGTCCCCCGGAGACCCAGTACTTC.

This rearrangement joins TRBV5-6 to TRBJ2-7; 7 nucleotides align to TRBD2. The CDR3 is made up of 15 amino acids. Germline trimming cut 4 bases from V and 0 bases from J; bases unmatched to any gene: 7. CDR1 SGHDT and CDR2 YYEEEE come from the germline V gene. The CDR3 region is CASSAGGTYSYEQYF. The DNA of the CDR3 is TGTGCCAGCAGCGCCGGGGGGACGTACTCCTACGAGCAGTACTTC.

The chain joins TRBV20-1 to TRBJ2-7; D gene uncertain. The V gene lost 5 bases and the J gene lost 10 bases, with 12 bases spanning the gap. Germline V gene lookup returns CDR1 DFQATT and CDR2 SNEGSKA (reference sequence). The CDR3 is 10 residues long. The CDR3 loop reads CSALSDIQYF. CDR3 nucleotides: TGCAGTGCTTTATCAGACATACAGTACTTC.

This rearrangement joins TRBV30 to TRBJ1-2, with D unresolved. This CDR3 spans 14 amino acids. V lost 0 bases, J lost 2 bases, and 10 bases lay in between. Germline loops: CDR1 GTSNPN, CDR2 SVGIG (reference sequence). In DNA form, the CDR3 reads TGTGCCTGGAGTGTACTCACCGTCAACTATGGCTACACCTTC. This sequence encodes CAWSVLTVNYGYTF.

V usage is TRBV2 and J usage is TRBJ1-1; 9 bases map to TRBD1. The trim removed 4 bases at V and 0 bases at J, leaving 15 bases unmatched. CDR1 is SNHLY and CDR2 is FYNNEI in the germline V gene. This CDR3 contains 19 residues. CDR3 sequence: CASSAGTGLLSVMNTEAFF. The CDR3 DNA reads as TGTGCCAGCAGTGCCGGGACAGGGTTACTATCTGTTATGAACACTGAAGCTTTCTTT.

This clone appeared a single time. The chain carries TRBV6-1 and TRBJ1-3; D unclear. Germline CDR1 reads MNHNS; CDR2 reads SASEGT. With 2 bases removed from V and 0 bases from J, the gap between germline ends came to 8 bases. The CDR3 is 15 residues long. CDR3 sequence (DNA): TGTGCCAGCAGTGAATTAAAAGGCTCTGGAAACACCATATATTTT. Protein product: CASSELKGSGNTIYF.

This clone showed up just once. The chain employs TRBV11-2 and TRBJ2-5; TRBD1 aligns across 7 bases. The junction had 2 bases not matched to a gene; V was cut back by 6 bases and J by 4 bases. The CDR3 is made up of 12 amino acids. Germline values: CDR1 SGHAT, CDR2 FQNNGV. The CDR3 DNA reads as TGTGCCAGCAGGTCAGGGGGAGAGACCCAGTACTTC. Residues: CASRSGGETQYF. Together with reference TRBV11-2 and TRBJ2-5, the CDR3 gives the full variable domain: EAGVAQSPRYKIIEKRQSVAFWCNPISGHATLYWYQQILGQGPKLLIQFQNNGVVDDSQLPKDRFSAERLKGVDSTLKIQPAKLEDSAVYLCASRSGGETQYFGPGTRLLVL.

The V and J genes are TRBV2 and TRBJ2-2; no clear D. Trimming removed 9 bases from V and 0 bases from J, with 14 bases in between. The V gene's germline CDR1 is SNHLY and CDR2 FYNNEI. The CDR3 loop spans 15 amino acids. The CDR3 loop is CASREGTTNTGELFF. The CDR3 DNA is TGTGCCAGTCGCGAAGGAACAACGAACACCGGGGAGCTGTTTTTT. Filled out from reference TRBV2 and TRBJ2-2, the complete variable domain reads EPEVTQTPSHQVTQMGQEVILRCVPISNHLYFYWYRQILGQKVEFLVSFYNNEISEKSEIFDDQFSVERPDGSNFTLKIRSTKLEDSAMYFCASREGTTNTGELFFGEGSRLTVL.

The chain couples TRBV13 to TRBJ1-1, with 7 nucleotides matching TRBD1. This CDR3 has 12 amino acids. CDR1 and CDR2 from the germline V gene are PRHDT and FYEKMQ (reference sequence). V shed 10 bases and J 3 bases; nucleotides not matched to a gene: 5. The CDR3 DNA reads as TGTGCCACCCGACAGGGTTACACTGAAGCTTTCTTT. Amino acids: CATRQGYTEAFF.

The gene calls are TRBV6-1 and TRBJ2-7, with 8 bases matching TRBD2. CDR3 length equals 15 residues. Germline V gives CDR1 MNHNS, CDR2 SASEGT. The junction had 3 bases not matched to a gene; V was cut back by 2 bases and J by 0 bases. DNA of the CDR3: TGTGCCAGCAGTGAATACAGCGGGGGCTCCTACGAGCAGTACTTC. Its translation: CASSEYSGGSYEQYF.

V is TRBV19 and J is TRBJ1-2; 7 nucleotides align to TRBD1. Trimming at V came to 3 bases and at J to 4 bases, leaving 8 bases not matched to a gene. This CDR3 is built from 15 residues. Germline-derived CDR1 and CDR2 are LNHDA and SQIVND (reference sequence). CDR3 in amino acids: CASSMSQGPFYGYTF. The CDR3 DNA reads TGTGCCAGTAGTATGTCACAGGGGCCTTTCTATGGCTACACCTTC.

The chain carries TRBV30 and TRBJ2-3; 8 bases align to TRBD1. V lost 2 bases and J lost 6; bases outside the gene matches: 10. There are 15 residues in the CDR3. Germline values: CDR1 GTSNPN, CDR2 SVGIG (reference sequence). The CDR3 sequence: CAWSIDRGSGDTQYF. CDR3 bases: TGTGCCTGGAGTATCGACAGGGGTTCAGGGGATACGCAGTATTTT.

V is TRBV4-1 and J is TRBJ2-7; 7 nucleotides line up with TRBD1. Trimming cost V 5 bases and J 2 bases; bases outside gene matches: 6. CDR1 and CDR2 (germline): MGHRA, YSYEKL. The CDR3 has 14 amino acids. The CDR3 loop is CASSTRDSAYEQYF. The CDR3 nucleotides are TGCGCCAGCAGCACCCGGGACAGTGCCTACGAGCAGTACTTC.

The gene calls are TRBV6-1 and TRBJ2-7; D might be TRBD1 or TRBD2, each matching 7 bases. V lost 8 bases to trimming and J lost 0 bases, with 17 bases between them. Germline CDR1 and CDR2: MNHNS and SASEGT. This CDR3 contains 15 residues. In DNA, the CDR3 is TGTGCCAGCTCTCTCAGGGGGGGTTACTCCTACGAGCAGTACTTC. Its translation is CASSLRGGYSYEQYF.

V gene TRBV4-2 combines with J gene TRBJ1-6; D gene ambiguous. Trimming took 0 bases from V and 3 from J, leaving 9 bases between them. The CDR3 has 16 residues. Germline lookup yields CDR1 LGHNA and CDR2 YNFKEQ. In DNA, the CDR3 is TGTGCCAGCAGCCAAGAGTCCGGGGACTATAATTCACCCCTCCACTTT. Its translation is CASSQESGDYNSPLHF.

This chain connects TRBV30 to TRBJ1-1; tentatively, D is TRBD1 (5 bases). Per germline, CDR1 GTSNPN and CDR2 SVGIG (reference sequence). V was pared by 6 bases and J by 1 base, with 15 bases between. This CDR3 has 14 residues. The CDR3 DNA sequence: TGTGCCTGCAAGGCGGGGGAACGGAACACTGAAGCTTTCTTT. Translating it yields CACKAGERNTEAFF.

The CDR3 region has the DNA TGTCTGGGGACTAGCACAGATACGCAGTATTTT. Its translation: CLGTSTDTQYF. This chain joins TRBV7-7 and TRBJ2-3, with D perhaps matching TRBD2 (6 bases). The CDR3 length is 11 residues. CDR1 and CDR2 from the germline V gene are SSHAT and FNYEAQ (reference sequence). Full variable domain (outside the CDR3, taken from reference TRBV7-7 and TRBJ2-3): GAGVSQSPRYKVTKRGQDVTLRCDPISSHATLYWYQQALGQGPEFLTYFNYEAQPDKSGLPSDRFSAERPEGSISTLTIQRTEQRDSAMYRCLGTSTDTQYFGPGTRLTVL.

This chain connects TRBV4-1 to TRBJ2-7; D possibly corresponds to TRBD2 (5 bases). The CDR3 is 14 residues long. Trimming took 0 bases from V and 3 from J, leaving 9 bases between them. Germline V gene sequence: CDR1 MGHRA, CDR2 YSYEKL. CDR3 amino acids: CASSQEARDYEQYF. DNA of the CDR3: TGCGCCAGCAGCCAAGAGGCTCGGGACTACGAGCAGTACTTC.

The DNA of the CDR3 is TGTGCCAGCAGAGCTAGCGGGGGGTTCTACGAGCAGTACTTC. Translating gives CASRASGGFYEQYF. The chain is built from TRBV5-6 and TRBJ2-7; 11 positions match TRBD2. J lost 3 bases, V lost 5 bases, and 4 bases had no gene match. The CDR3 runs to 14 residues. Germline CDR1 reads SGHDT; CDR2 reads YYEEEE.

V is TRBV6-5 and J is TRBJ2-7; no reliable D call. The CDR3 sequence is 14 residues long. Per germline, CDR1 MNHEY and CDR2 SVGAGI. V lost 6 bases to trimming and J lost 2 bases, with 14 bases between them. The CDR3 DNA reads TGTGCCAGCAGACTTCACCTCCCGCCCTACGAGCAGTACTTC. It specifies CASRLHLPPYEQYF.

The chain uses TRBV15 and TRBJ2-7; D ambiguous. V shed 0 bases and J shed 0 bases, with 9 bases lying between them. The CDR3 has 15 amino acids. Germline CDR1 and CDR2: LNHNV and YYDKDF (reference sequence). Written as DNA, the CDR3 is TGTGCCACCAGCAGAGATCTAGACTTCTCCTACGAGCAGTACTTC. Translated, it gives CATSRDLDFSYEQYF. The variable domain in full, with the rest retrieved from reference TRBV15 and TRBJ2-7, is DAMVIQNPRYQVTQFGKPVTLSCSQTLNHNVMYWYQQKSSQAPKLLFHYYDKDFNNEADTPDNFQSRRPNTSFCFLDIRSPGLGDTAMYLCATSRDLDFSYEQYFGPGTRLTVT.

In the case of this clone: At the DNA level, this CDR3 is encoded by other sequences in the same sample as well. The chain uses TRBV9 and TRBJ1-2, with D tentatively TRBD1 (6 bases). V lost 3 bases and J lost 2, with 8 bases in between. CDR1 SGDLS and CDR2 YYNGEE come from the germline V gene. The CDR3 runs to 13 residues. CDR3 DNA: TGTGCCAGCAGCGGGACAGCCAACTATGGCTACACCTTC. Translated, it gives CASSGTANYGYTF.

This clone showed up just once. CDR3 sequence reads: CSVEREQGSTDTQYF. CDR3 DNA sequence: TGCAGCGTTGAGCGGGAGCAGGGGAGCACAGATACGCAGTATTTT. This sequence joins TRBV29-1 and TRBJ2-3; D may be TRBD2 (7 bases). The CDR3 has 15 residues. Deletions cut 3 bases from V and 0 bases from J, with 13 bases between. Germline lookup yields CDR1 SQVTM and CDR2 ANQGSEA.

V gene TRBV27 combines with J gene TRBJ1-5; D is undetermined. There are 15 residues in the CDR3. Germline V gene data show CDR1 as MNHEY and CDR2 as SMNVEV (reference sequence). Trimming stripped 0 bases from V and 7 bases from J, with 13 bases between. The DNA of the CDR3 is TGTGCCAGCAGTTTATCGATTGGGGTTAGGCAGCCCCAGCATTTT. Its translation: CASSLSIGVRQPQHF.